A single sample gave rise to the 16 T cell receptor beta chains below, sequenced in a study of blood T cell repertoires in COVID-19. TCRdb keeps only in-frame clones here, not all; method: immunoSEQ multiplex PCR. The repertoire holds 150,000 to 200,000 clones, with more than 60% as singletons. Sequencing was carried out using peripheral blood. All receptors come from a man between 60 and 75 years old with acute or convalescent COVID-19.

This chain joins TRBV24-1 and TRBJ1-1; 9 bases agree with TRBD1. This CDR3 contains 16 residues. Germline-derived CDR1 and CDR2 are KGHDR and SFDVKD. V lost 3 bases and J lost 5; bases outside the gene matches: 9. The chain's CDR3 is CATSDVSGTGTTEAFF. In DNA, the CDR3 is TGTGCCACCAGTGATGTATCCGGGACAGGGACAACTGAAGCTTTCTTT.

V and J are TRBV27 and TRBJ1-1; weak D call: TRBD1 (5 bases). Germline V gives CDR1 MNHEY, CDR2 SMNVEV (reference sequence). V was pared by 2 bases and J by 1 base, with 14 bases between. The CDR3 contains 16 residues. The DNA of the CDR3 is TGTGCCAGCAGTTTAGTTGGAGGGGTTGCGAACACTGAAGCTTTCTTT. It codes for CASSLVGGVANTEAFF.

CDR3 nucleotides: TGTGCCAGCAGCTTGTTTCAGGGGGCTGGAGAGCAGTACTTC. Its protein product is CASSLFQGAGEQYF. The J gene is TRBJ2-7, the V gene TRBV5-8; TRBD1 aligns across 8 bases. The CDR3 consists of 14 residues. Germline CDR1 SGHTS, CDR2 YDEGEE. V dropped 1 base and J dropped 7; count of bases not matched to a gene: 7.

This chain's CDR3 is CASSLGQGGTGELFF. DNA of the CDR3: TGCGCCAGCAGCTTGGGACAGGGGGGCACCGGGGAGCTGTTTTTT. The chain combines TRBV5-1 with TRBJ2-2; 9 nucleotides align to TRBD1. V lost 0 bases to trimming and J lost 4 bases; unmatched junction nucleotides: 1. CDR1 is SGHRS, CDR2 YFSETQ, per germline. The CDR3 is 15 residues long.

This clone was observed a handful of times. The genes are TRBV2 and TRBJ2-7; D might be TRBD2 (5 bases). Per the germline V gene, CDR1 is SNHLY and CDR2 is FYNNEI. This CDR3 comprises 14 residues. The V and J ends lost 6 bases and 0 bases respectively, with 12 bases between them. The CDR3 is CASRREGSSYEQYF. The CDR3, as DNA: TGTGCCAGCAGACGAGAGGGAAGCTCCTACGAGCAGTACTTC.

This sequence joins TRBV18 and TRBJ2-7, with 10 bases lining up with TRBD1. The germline gives CDR1 KGHSH, CDR2 LQKENI. The CDR3 is 16 residues long. Losses at the gene ends were 2 bases for V and 5 bases for J; bases not matched to a gene: 9. This CDR3 reads CASSPSRTGGSHEQYF. The CDR3 nucleotides read TGTGCCAGCTCACCATCTCGGACAGGGGGGTCCCACGAGCAGTACTTC.

The chain carries TRBV10-3 and TRBJ2-1; TRBD1 matches at 9 bases. The CDR3 spans 16 residues. The trim removed 3 bases at V and 3 bases at J, leaving 6 bases unmatched. CDR1 and CDR2 from the germline V gene are ENHRY and SYGVKD. The CDR3 region has the DNA TGTGCCATCAGTGACCCCCGGACAGGGGTCTACAATGAGCAGTTCTTC. Translated, it gives CAISDPRTGVYNEQFF.

The chain carries TRBV19 and TRBJ2-7, with 10 positions matching TRBD1. The CDR3 loop spans 15 amino acids. The V gene end was trimmed by 3 bases and the J gene end by 2 bases; junction bases not matched to a gene: 4. Germline lookup yields CDR1 LNHDA and CDR2 SQIVND (reference sequence). The CDR3 nucleotides read TGTGCCAGTAGTATTGGCGGGACAGGGGCCTACGAGCAGTACTTC. It codes for CASSIGGTGAYEQYF.

The chain uses TRBV9 and TRBJ2-7, with D maybe TRBD2 (6 bases). Trimming cost V 3 bases and J 1 base, with 17 bases left between them. The CDR3 has 16 amino acids. Per the germline V gene, CDR1 is SGDLS and CDR2 is YYNGEE. This CDR3 reads CASSGEPGTASYEQYF. DNA for the CDR3: TGTGCCAGCAGCGGAGAACCCGGGACTGCGTCCTACGAGCAGTACTTC.

The sample holds a few counts of this clone. The chain joins TRBV6-2 or TRBV6-3 to TRBJ2-1, with 8 bases lining up with TRBD1. J lost 5 bases, V lost 6 bases, and 12 bases had no gene match. Germline CDR1 and CDR2: MNHEY and SVGEGT. The CDR3 sequence is 16 residues long. CDR3 region: CASSYISGQADNEQFF. In DNA, the CDR3 is TGTGCCAGCAGCTATATATCGGGACAGGCGGACAATGAGCAGTTCTTC.

The rearrangement links TRBV9 to TRBJ1-2; 11 bases are shared with TRBD1. Germline lookup yields CDR1 SGDLS and CDR2 YYNGEE. The CDR3 loop spans 15 amino acids. The J segment lost 5 bases and the V segment lost 4 bases, leaving 7 bases of the junction unmatched. The DNA for the CDR3 is TGTGCCAGCAGCACCGGACAGGGGGCGCGATATGGCTACACCTTC. Residues: CASSTGQGARYGYTF. The full variable domain, completed using reference TRBV9 and TRBJ1-2, is DSGVTQTPKHLITATGQRVTLRCSPRSGDLSVYWYQQSLDQGLQFLIQYYNGEERAKGNILERFSAQQFPDLHSELNLSSLELGDSALYFCASSTGQGARYGYTFGSGTRLTVV.

This chain connects TRBV7-2 to TRBJ1-6; TRBD1 might be the D (5 bases). V was clipped by 5 bases and J by 14 bases, with 16 bases between them. This CDR3 region has 13 residues. Germline lookup yields CDR1 SGHTA and CDR2 FQGNSA. The CDR3 DNA reads as TGTGCCAGCAGCCCGAGACAGATCTGGGCCCTCCACTTT. Translated: CASSPRQIWALHF. The whole variable domain, filled in from reference TRBV7-2 and TRBJ1-6, reads GAGVSQSPSNKVTEKGKDVELRCDPISGHTALYWYRQSLGQGLEFLIYFQGNSAPDKSGLPSDRFSAERTGGSVSTLTIQRTQQEDSAVYLCASSPRQIWALHFGNGTRLTVT.

The rearrangement links TRBV29-1 to TRBJ2-2; the match to TRBD1 covers 7 bases. The CDR3 runs 14 residues. The J segment lost 4 bases and the V segment lost 7 bases, leaving 9 bases of the junction unmatched. CDR1 and CDR2 from the germline V gene are SQVTM and ANQGSEA. CDR3 nucleotide sequence: TGCAGCGCCCAGACAGGGAGTGGCACCGGGGAGCTGTTTTTT. Translating it yields CSAQTGSGTGELFF.

This chain links TRBV27 with TRBJ2-3; 7 nucleotides match TRBD2. J was trimmed by 2 bases and V by 3 bases; bases with no gene match: 2. Looked up from germline, CDR1 is MNHEY and CDR2 is SMNVEV (reference sequence). The CDR3 contains 14 residues. The CDR3, as DNA: TGTGCCAGCAGTTTCCGGGGGGACACAGATACGCAGTATTTT. Protein sequence: CASSFRGDTDTQYF.

The DNA for the CDR3 is TGTGCCAGCAGCCGCGACCAACCCGGGTCCAATCAGCCCCAGCATTTT. Protein sequence: CASSRDQPGSNQPQHF. The V gene is TRBV7-2, the J gene TRBJ1-5; D remains ambiguous. The CDR3 loop spans 16 amino acids. The ends were cut back, 5 bases at V and 3 bases at J, with 17 bases in the middle. Germline CDR1 SGHTA, CDR2 FQGNSA.

The chain joins TRBV6-5 to TRBJ2-3, with 11 bases matching TRBD1. The V and J ends lost 6 bases and 1 base, in that order; junction bases with no gene match: 3. The CDR3 extends over 15 amino acids. Germline-derived CDR1 and CDR2 are MNHEY and SVGAGI. The CDR3 coding sequence is TGTGCCAGCAGGAAGGGACAGGGGGGCACAGATACGCAGTATTTT. Translation: CASRKGQGGTDTQYF.